These 28 T cell receptor beta chains came from one sample sequenced in a study of T cells in Graves' hyperthyroidism and ophthalmopathy. RNA transcripts were the template for amplifying TCR beta CDR3 regions. The HTBI primer set served for first-round RT-PCR of the TCR CDR3. A single record per CDR3 protein comes from TCRdb applying MiXCR to the multiplex PCR reads. Here the sample spans about 460,000 distinct CDR3 sequences, approximately 23% being singletons. Material for sequencing was blood. These receptors all stem from a woman in her seventies with Graves' ophthalmopathy.

This clonotype was seen a few times. The gene calls are TRBV20-1 and TRBJ2-2, with 10 bases lining up with TRBD2. Germline CDR1 is DFQATT and CDR2 is SNEGSKA (reference sequence). The CDR3 is made up of 15 amino acids. Trimming removed 1 base from V and 4 bases from J; junction bases left unmatched: 3. The CDR3 nucleotides are TGCAGTGCTAGAGGGCCTAGCGGGAGCACCGGGGAGCTGTTTTTT. Its translation: CSARGPSGSTGELFF.

The CDR3 sequence is CASSSSHSEQYF. The CDR3 coding sequence is TGTGCCAGCAGTTCATCCCACTCCGAGCAGTACTTC. This chain connects TRBV28 to TRBJ2-7; D is ambiguous. Per germline, CDR1 MDHEN and CDR2 SYDVKM. V shed 4 bases and J shed 6 bases, with 10 bases lying between them. CDR3 length: 12 residues.

This rearrangement joins TRBV30 to TRBJ2-4, with D possibly matching TRBD2 (6 bases). V lost 2 bases, J lost 8 bases, and 10 bases lay in between. Germline-derived CDR1 and CDR2 are GTSNPN and SVGIG (reference sequence). This CDR3 is 12 amino acids long. CDR3 nucleotide sequence: TGTGCCTGGAGTCCCGGAGGGGACATTCAGTACTTC. Translating it yields CAWSPGGDIQYF.

This clonotype was counted at least ten times. The CDR3 DNA reads TGTGCCAGCAGCCGGACAGGGGCCGAGCAGTACTTC. Translated, it gives CASSRTGAEQYF. V gene TRBV11-2 combines with J gene TRBJ2-7, with 9 bases identical to TRBD1. V was clipped by 5 bases and J by 6 bases; unmatched bases: 2. In germline, CDR1 is SGHAT, CDR2 FQNNGV. CDR3 length equals 12 residues.

V gene TRBV29-1 combines with J gene TRBJ2-7; 7 nucleotides align to TRBD1. Losses at the gene ends were 1 base for V and 6 bases for J; bases not matched to a gene: 6. CDR3 length equals 13 residues. CDR1 and CDR2 (germline): SQVTM, ANQGSEA. The CDR3 nucleotides are TGCAGCGTTGAAGTGGGACAGATCGGCGAGCAGTACTTC. Its protein product is CSVEVGQIGEQYF.

About this clonotype itself: A read error is possible here, since a much larger clone lies one base away. V and J are TRBV7-2 and TRBJ2-7, with D unresolved. Germline lookup yields CDR1 SGHTA and CDR2 FQGNSA. V lost 5 bases and J 0 bases, leaving 14 bases between the germline ends. This CDR3 is built from 15 residues. This chain's CDR3 is CASSPEVRNSYEQYF. The DNA for the CDR3 is TGTGCCAGCAGCCCAGAGGTGCGCAACTCCTACGAGCAGTACTTC. The whole variable domain, remainder taken from reference TRBV7-2 and TRBJ2-7, is GAGVSQSPSNKVTEKGKDVELRCDPISGHTALYWYRQSLGQGLEFLIYFQGNSAPDKSGLPSDRFSAERTGGSVSTLTIQRTQQEDSAVYLCASSPEVRNSYEQYFGPGTRLTVT.

This clonotype appeared many times. The chain uses TRBV6-1 and TRBJ2-2; the D gene is possibly TRBD2 (6 bases). Germline-derived CDR1 and CDR2 are MNHNS and SASEGT. The V end was cut by 5 bases, the J end by 4 bases, with 20 bases between. The length of the CDR3 is 17 residues. CDR3 loop: CASSPGTGRWSTGELFF. For the CDR3, the DNA is TGTGCCAGCAGTCCCGGGACTGGACGGTGGAGCACCGGGGAGCTGTTTTTT.

This clonotype appeared a few times. The rearrangement links TRBV5-1 to TRBJ2-1, with 7 bases matching TRBD2. Trimming removed 6 bases from V and 1 base from J; junction bases left unmatched: 10. Germline V gives CDR1 SGHRS, CDR2 YFSETQ. This CDR3 region has 16 residues. Written as DNA, the CDR3 is TGCGCCAGCACCCGGGGGGTAGCTTCTTCCTACAATGAGCAGTTCTTC. Its translation: CASTRGVASSYNEQFF.

V gene TRBV11-2 combines with J gene TRBJ2-7; tentative D call: TRBD2 (7 bases). V lost 3 bases, J lost 6 bases, and 12 bases lay in between. The CDR3 has 13 residues. The V gene's germline CDR1 is SGHAT and CDR2 FQNNGV. This chain's CDR3 is CASSFGGRSEQYF. The CDR3 region has the DNA TGTGCCAGCAGCTTCGGGGGGCGCAGCGAGCAGTACTTC.

Remarks on this clonotype: It may be a read error: a sequence one base away is much more abundant. The gene calls are TRBV19 and TRBJ1-1, with D possibly TRBD1 on 5 matching bases. Trimming left V 6 bases short and J 4 bases short, with 15 bases between. This CDR3 has 14 amino acids. Germline CDR1 and CDR2: LNHDA and SQIVND (reference sequence). The CDR3, as DNA: TGTGCCAGTAGGTTGGGAGGGGTGAGCACTGAAGCTTTCTTT. Translation gives CASRLGGVSTEAFF.

The CDR3 DNA is TGTGCCAGCAGTCTTGACAGGGATATTATAGATACGCAGTATTTT. Amino acid sequence: CASSLDRDIIDTQYF. V is TRBV12-3 or TRBV12-4 and J is TRBJ2-3; TRBD1 agrees at 7 bases. CDR3 length: 15 amino acids. Trimming removed 5 bases from V and 5 bases from J; junction bases left unmatched: 10.

This chain connects TRBV9 to TRBJ2-2; D might be TRBD2 (6 bases). V was pared by 3 bases and J by 4 bases, with 13 bases between. This CDR3 is 15 amino acids long. Germline loops: CDR1 SGDLS, CDR2 YYNGEE. The CDR3 spells CASSAGLTPTGELFF. As DNA, the CDR3 is TGTGCCAGCAGCGCCGGACTAACCCCCACCGGGGAGCTGTTTTTT.

V and J are TRBV30 and TRBJ2-1, with a possible D match to TRBD1 (6 bases). The germline V and J ends were trimmed by 2 bases and 2 bases, with 13 bases remaining between them. Germline V gene sequence: CDR1 GTSNPN, CDR2 SVGIG (reference sequence). CDR3 length: 15 residues. DNA for the CDR3: TGTGCCTGGAGTACGACAGGCACAACCTACAATGAGCAGTTCTTC. Translating it yields CAWSTTGTTYNEQFF.

This clonotype has just a few counts. The chain recombines TRBV10-3 with TRBJ2-7; TRBD1 is a possible D gene (5 bases). This CDR3 contains 15 residues. Trimming cost V 0 bases and J 3 bases, with 12 bases left between them. The germline V gene encodes CDR1 ENHRY and CDR2 SYGVKD. The CDR3, as DNA: TGTGCCATCAGTGAGTCTAGTACAGGAAGCTACGAGCAGTACTTC. Translated, it gives CAISESSTGSYEQYF.

DNA for the CDR3: TGTGCCAGCAGCCAGATGACAGGGGGCGGTGAAAAACTGTTTTTT. Amino acid sequence: CASSQMTGGGEKLFF. The chain employs TRBV3-1 and TRBJ1-4; 10 nucleotides match TRBD1. This CDR3 has 15 residues. With V trimmed by 3 bases and J by 7 bases, 5 bases remained unmatched. Germline V gives CDR1 LGHDT, CDR2 YNNKEL (reference sequence). Supplemented by reference TRBV3-1 and TRBJ1-4, the full variable domain reads DTAVSQTPKYLVTQMGNDKSIKCEQNLGHDTMYWYKQDSKKFLKIMFSYNNKELIINETVPNRFSPKSPDKAHLNLHINSLELGDSAVYFCASSQMTGGGEKLFFGSGTQLSVL.

The chain uses TRBV29-1 and TRBJ1-5; 8 bases map to TRBD1. The V and J ends lost 5 bases and 7 bases, in that order; junction bases with no gene match: 19. CDR3 length equals 17 residues. In germline, CDR1 is SQVTM, CDR2 ANQGSEA. This chain's CDR3 is CSVLLEPLGQGRQPQHF. The CDR3 nucleotides read TGCAGCGTTTTGTTAGAGCCCCTCGGACAGGGACGGCAGCCCCAGCATTTT.

This clonotype was counted between two and nine times. The CDR3 region is CASSETGDSPLHF. In nucleotides, the CDR3 is TGTGCCAGCAGTGAGACCGGAGATTCACCCCTCCACTTT. The chain has TRBV6-1 and TRBJ1-6; D not certain. V lost 3 bases and J lost 8, with 8 bases in between. CDR1 is MNHNS, CDR2 SASEGT, per germline. The CDR3 length is 13 residues.

This clonotype has a handful of counts. The genes are TRBV27 and TRBJ1-5; tentative D call: TRBD1 (5 bases). The CDR3 sequence is 14 residues long. CDR1 and CDR2 from the germline V gene are MNHEY and SMNVEV (reference sequence). V lost 5 bases and J 4 bases, leaving 12 bases between the germline ends. The CDR3 coding sequence is TGTGCCAGCAGTGCAATCGACAGAAATCAGCCCCAGCATTTT. Translated, it gives CASSAIDRNQPQHF.

This clonotype occurred many times. This sequence joins TRBV12-3 or TRBV12-4 and TRBJ2-1, with D possibly matching TRBD1 (7 bases). The CDR3 runs 13 residues. The ends were cut back, 3 bases at V and 9 bases at J, with 12 bases in the middle. The CDR3 sequence: CASSFRQGGEQFF. Here the CDR3 DNA reads TGTGCCAGCAGTTTTCGACAGGGAGGTGAGCAGTTCTTC.

The V call is TRBV7-9, the J call TRBJ1-2, with TRBD1 matching over 7 bases. The junction had 10 bases not matched to a gene; V was cut back by 4 bases and J by 8 bases. From germline, CDR1 is SEHNR and CDR2 FQNEAQ (reference sequence). There are 14 residues in the CDR3. CDR3 sequence reads: CASSSTGAGGGYTF. CDR3 DNA sequence: TGTGCCAGCAGCTCCACAGGGGCCGGCGGGGGCTACACCTTC.

This clonotype was recorded at least ten times. V usage is TRBV12-3 or TRBV12-4 and J usage is TRBJ2-5; no clear D. There are 14 residues in the CDR3. The V and J ends lost 5 bases and 2 bases respectively, with 12 bases between them. CDR3 region: CASSVGLTQETQYF. For the CDR3, the DNA is TGTGCCAGCAGTGTTGGGCTGACACAAGAGACCCAGTACTTC.

The chain couples TRBV12-3 or TRBV12-4 to TRBJ2-2; D might be TRBD1 or TRBD2, each matching 5 bases. This CDR3 comprises 16 residues. The V and J ends lost 6 bases and 3 bases respectively, with 17 bases between them. The CDR3 coding sequence is TGTGCCAGCAGCCCCTTTAGAGGGGCGGACACCGGGGAGCTGTTTTTT. Its protein is CASSPFRGADTGELFF.

The V and J genes are TRBV11-2 and TRBJ2-7; D unclear. V was pared by 1 base and J by 3 bases, with 16 bases between. CDR1 SGHAT and CDR2 FQNNGV come from the germline V gene. This CDR3 has 16 amino acids. DNA of the CDR3: TGTGCCAGCAGCTTAGGTTTTGGCGGCAGTCTCTACGAGCAGTACTTC. Translated: CASSLGFGGSLYEQYF.

The CDR3 nucleotides are TGTGCCAGCAGCATACAGGGGTACACCGGGGAGCTGTTTTTT. This codes for CASSIQGYTGELFF. The genes are TRBV6-2 or TRBV6-3 and TRBJ2-2, with 7 nucleotides matching TRBD1. J lost 3 bases, V lost 6 bases, and 4 bases had no gene match. There are 14 residues in the CDR3. Germline CDR1 is MNHEY and CDR2 is SVGEGT.

This clonotype came up many times. This chain uses TRBV6-1 with TRBJ1-1; D perhaps matches TRBD1 (6 bases). CDR1 and CDR2 (germline): MNHNS, SASEGT. This CDR3 spans 17 amino acids. V shed 6 bases and J shed 0 bases, with 20 bases lying between them. The CDR3 DNA reads TGTGCCAGCAGATTGACAGAGGACAGCAGTATGAACACTGAAGCTTTCTTT. Translating gives CASRLTEDSSMNTEAFF.

The chain combines TRBV10-3 with TRBJ1-1; 7 bases align to TRBD1. Losses at the gene ends were 6 bases for V and 5 bases for J; bases not matched to a gene: 12. The CDR3 contains 15 residues. Looked up from germline, CDR1 is ENHRY and CDR2 is SYGVKD. The CDR3 protein is CAIRPREGAVTEAFF. CDR3 nucleotide sequence: TGTGCCATCAGGCCGCGGGAGGGGGCGGTAACTGAAGCTTTCTTT.

This clonotype was found a few times. In DNA, the CDR3 is TGTGCCTGGAGTGTACGTGCGTTTGATCAGCCCCAGCATTTT. This encodes CAWSVRAFDQPQHF. The rearrangement uses TRBV30 and TRBJ1-5; D remains ambiguous. The CDR3 is made up of 14 amino acids. The V gene lost 0 bases and the J gene lost 5 bases, with 11 bases spanning the gap. CDR1 and CDR2 (germline): GTSNPN, SVGIG (reference sequence). Full variable domain (rest looked up from reference TRBV30 and TRBJ1-5): SQTIHQWPATLVQPVGSPLSLECTVEGTSNPNLYWYRQAAGRGLQLLFYSVGIGQISSEVPQNLSASRPQDRQFILSSKKLLLSDSGFYLCAWSVRAFDQPQHFGDGTRLSIL.

Comments on this clonotype: A read error may produce the germline difference seen at one junction end. This chain joins TRBV6-5 and TRBJ2-7; no definite D call. The CDR3 is 18 residues long. Looked up from germline, CDR1 is MNHEY and CDR2 is SVGAGI. In nucleotides, the CDR3 is TGTGCCCGCAGTTACTCGAGTCCTCCCGCTGTTGGTTCCTACGAGCAGTACTTC. Translating it yields CARSYSSPPAVGSYEQYF.